The 19 T cell receptor beta chains listed next were all sequenced from one sample in a study of blood T cell repertoires in COVID-19. Sequenced by immunoSEQ multiplex PCR; TCRdb stores in-frame clones only, minus some. The sample yields around 250,000 clones, roughly nine tenths seen once. Sequences were obtained from peripheral blood. These receptors came from a woman between 40 and 55 years old who had recovered from COVID-19.

The chain links TRBV7-9 to TRBJ2-2; 7 nucleotides line up with TRBD1. J lost 1 base, V lost 8 bases, and 10 bases had no gene match. The CDR3 has 16 amino acids. Germline loops: CDR1 SEHNR, CDR2 FQNEAQ (reference sequence). The CDR3 DNA follows: TGTGCCAGCCTTACTCAGGGGGTTAAGAACACCGGGGAGCTGTTTTTT. The encoded protein is CASLTQGVKNTGELFF.

This sequence joins TRBV7-2 and TRBJ1-5; D possibly corresponds to TRBD1 (5 bases). Germline-derived CDR1 and CDR2 are SGHTA and FQGNSA. The CDR3 has 15 residues. V was shortened by 1 base and J by 3 bases, with 10 bases between the two germline ends. The CDR3 reads CASSLVWTPNQPQHF. DNA of the CDR3: TGTGCCAGCAGCTTAGTTTGGACACCCAATCAGCCCCAGCATTTT.

The CDR3 reads CASSIRVYNEQFF. The CDR3 region has the DNA TGTGCCAGTAGTATCCGGGTCTACAATGAGCAGTTCTTC. The rearrangement links TRBV19 to TRBJ2-1; D gene ambiguous. The ends were cut back, 3 bases at V and 3 bases at J, with 6 bases in the middle. CDR1 and CDR2 (germline): LNHDA, SQIVND (reference sequence). The CDR3 contains 13 residues.

The V call is TRBV28, the J call TRBJ2-7; 11 nucleotides align to TRBD1. The junction had 7 bases not matched to a gene; V was cut back by 5 bases and J by 7 bases. Germline CDR1 reads MDHEN; CDR2 reads SYDVKM. The CDR3 has 14 amino acids. In DNA form, the CDR3 reads TGTGCCAGCAGTAACGGACAGGGGGCGCGGGAGCAGTACTTC. Translated, it gives CASSNGQGAREQYF.

This rearrangement joins TRBV6-5 to TRBJ1-2; 8 bases agree with TRBD1. Trimming at V came to 6 bases and at J to 2 bases, leaving 5 bases not matched to a gene. The CDR3 is made up of 14 amino acids. Germline-derived CDR1 and CDR2 are MNHEY and SVGAGI. CDR3: CASSHRGENYGYTF. In DNA, the CDR3 is TGTGCCAGCAGCCACAGGGGGGAAAACTATGGCTACACCTTC.

The chain carries TRBV24-1 and TRBJ2-3; D not certain. The germline V gene encodes CDR1 KGHDR and CDR2 SFDVKD. This CDR3 has 15 residues. The germline V and J ends were trimmed by 5 bases and 0 bases, with 11 bases remaining between them. CDR3 residues: CATSVAETSTDTQYF. Written as DNA, the CDR3 is TGTGCCACCAGTGTGGCGGAAACTAGCACAGATACGCAGTATTTT.

The chain combines TRBV6-6 with TRBJ1-2; TRBD1 might be the D (5 bases). CDR1 MNHNY and CDR2 SVGAGI come from the germline V gene (reference sequence). Trimming stripped 4 bases from V and 5 bases from J, with 11 bases between. This CDR3 is 13 amino acids long. The CDR3: CASSWAGNYGYTF. The CDR3, as DNA: TGTGCCAGCAGTTGGGCAGGGAATTATGGCTACACCTTC.

The chain joins TRBV12-3 or TRBV12-4 to TRBJ1-1; no definite D call. The CDR3 has 13 residues. Trimming removed 3 bases from V and 11 bases from J, with 16 bases in between. The CDR3 sequence: CASSFGADSGAFF. CDR3 in DNA: TGTGCCAGCAGTTTTGGAGCAGACTCGGGTGCTTTCTTT.

The V and J genes are TRBV29-1 and TRBJ1-4; the D is unclear. V was shortened by 3 bases and J by 1 base, with 6 bases between the two germline ends. Germline values: CDR1 SQVTM, CDR2 ANQGSEA. The CDR3 spans 13 residues. The CDR3 DNA follows: TGCAGCGTTGAGAGTGGAACTAATGAAAAACTGTTTTTT. It yields the protein CSVESGTNEKLFF. Full variable domain (rest looked up from reference TRBV29-1 and TRBJ1-4): SAVISQKPSRDICQRGTSLTIQCQVDSQVTMMFWYRQQPGQSLTLIATANQGSEATYESGFVIDKFPISRPNLTFSTLTVSNMSPEDSSIYLCSVESGTNEKLFFGSGTQLSVL.

The chain joins TRBV5-1 to TRBJ2-3, with D maybe TRBD2 (6 bases). V shed 4 bases and J shed 5 bases, with 14 bases lying between them. In germline, CDR1 is SGHRS, CDR2 YFSETQ. This CDR3 is built from 14 residues. As DNA, the CDR3 is TGCGCCAGCAGCGTCCAGGGAGGCGGAGATACGCAGTATTTT. It codes for CASSVQGGGDTQYF.

The gene calls are TRBV5-1 and TRBJ2-7; D not certain. The ends were cut back, 3 bases at V and 3 bases at J, with 16 bases in the middle. Germline assignment: CDR1 SGHRS and CDR2 YFSETQ. The CDR3 sequence is 15 residues long. The CDR3 protein is CASSWRPSGHYEQYF. The CDR3 DNA is TGCGCCAGCAGCTGGAGACCCTCCGGTCACTACGAGCAGTACTTC.

This clone was recorded many times. J is TRBJ2-2 and V is TRBV5-4; 8 bases agree with TRBD2. CDR3 length: 15 residues. Germline assignment: CDR1 SGHNT and CDR2 YYREEE (reference sequence). The J segment lost 3 bases and the V segment lost 0 bases, leaving 1 base of the junction unmatched. The CDR3 loop reads CASSLELADTGELFF. CDR3 DNA sequence: TGTGCCAGCAGCTTGGAACTAGCGGACACCGGGGAGCTGTTTTTT.

The chain employs TRBV3-1 (or the pseudogene TRBV3-2) and TRBJ2-1, with TRBD2 matching over 9 bases. J lost 3 bases, V lost 3 bases, and 6 bases had no gene match. Germline V gene sequence: CDR1 LGHDT, CDR2 YNNKEL (reference sequence). The CDR3 is made up of 16 amino acids. CDR3 amino acids: CASSQQLAGNYNEQFF. DNA for the CDR3: TGTGCCAGCAGCCAGCAGCTAGCGGGAAACTACAATGAGCAGTTCTTC.

The V and J genes are TRBV19 and TRBJ1-4; D gene uncertain. The germline V gene encodes CDR1 LNHDA and CDR2 SQIVND (reference sequence). The CDR3 length is 16 residues. V was clipped by 2 bases and J by 8 bases, with 18 bases between them. CDR3 sequence: CASSILSGMGGEKLFF. The CDR3 nucleotides are TGTGCCAGTAGTATATTATCCGGGATGGGCGGGGAAAAACTGTTTTTT.

The chain recombines TRBV30 with TRBJ2-7; D gene uncertain. V was clipped by 1 base and J by 4 bases, with 11 bases between them. The CDR3 has 13 amino acids. Germline-derived CDR1 and CDR2 are GTSNPN and SVGIG (reference sequence). The CDR3 region has the DNA TGTGCCTGGAGTGGTCGAGTCCGGTACGAGCAGTACTTC. This codes for CAWSGRVRYEQYF.

The rearrangement links TRBV6-4 to TRBJ2-1; 7 nucleotides line up with TRBD2. The CDR3 is made up of 17 amino acids. Looked up from germline, CDR1 is MRHNA and CDR2 is SNTAGT. V dropped 0 bases and J dropped 0; count of bases not matched to a gene: 5. Here the CDR3 DNA reads TGTGCCAGCAGTGACTCAGGCGGGGGAAGCTCCTACAATGAGCAGTTCTTC. Translating it yields CASSDSGGGSSYNEQFF.

The genes are TRBV18 and TRBJ1-6; unclear D gene. There are 14 residues in the CDR3. The germline V gene has CDR1 KGHSH and CDR2 LQKENI. The germline V and J ends were trimmed by 2 bases and 9 bases, with 11 bases remaining between them. The CDR3 protein is CASSPGGFGSPLHF. CDR3 sequence (DNA): TGTGCCAGCTCACCAGGCGGTTTCGGTTCACCCCTCCACTTT.

The chain combines TRBV5-5 with TRBJ2-1, with TRBD2 as a possible D gene (7 bases). Trimming removed 6 bases at V and 3 bases at J, with 16 bases between. Germline values: CDR1 SGHKS, CDR2 YYEKEE (reference sequence). The CDR3 consists of 15 residues. In DNA form, the CDR3 reads TGTGCCAGCACCGGGGGGCGGGGAAACTACAATGAGCAGTTCTTC. Encoded protein: CASTGGRGNYNEQFF. The full variable domain, with the rest looked up from reference TRBV5-5 and TRBJ2-1, is DAGVTQSPTHLIKTRGQQVTLRCSPISGHKSVSWYQQVLGQGPQFIFQYYEKEERGRGNFPDRFSARQFPNYSSELNVNALLLGDSALYLCASTGGRGNYNEQFFGPGTRLTVL.

The genes are TRBV7-7 and TRBJ2-1, with TRBD1 identical over 8 bases. The CDR3 runs 13 residues. V lost 4 bases to trimming and J lost 12 bases; unmatched junction nucleotides: 8. Germline values: CDR1 SSHAT, CDR2 FNYEAQ (reference sequence). The CDR3 region has the DNA TGTGCCAGCAGCTCAACAGGGGGTGGACGGCAGTTCTTC. It specifies CASSSTGGGRQFF.